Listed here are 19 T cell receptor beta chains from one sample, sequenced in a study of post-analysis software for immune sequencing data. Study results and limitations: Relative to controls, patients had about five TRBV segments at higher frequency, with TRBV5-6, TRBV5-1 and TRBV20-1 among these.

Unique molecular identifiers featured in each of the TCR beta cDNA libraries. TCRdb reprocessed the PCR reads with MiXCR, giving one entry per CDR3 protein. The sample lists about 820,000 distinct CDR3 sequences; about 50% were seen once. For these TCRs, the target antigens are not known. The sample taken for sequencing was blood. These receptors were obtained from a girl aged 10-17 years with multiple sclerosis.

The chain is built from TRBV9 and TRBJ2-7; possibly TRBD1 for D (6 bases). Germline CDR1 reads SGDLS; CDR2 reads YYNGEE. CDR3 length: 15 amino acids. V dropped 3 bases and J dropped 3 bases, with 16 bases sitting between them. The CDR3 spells CASSAHIGTSYEQYF. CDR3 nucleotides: TGTGCCAGCAGCGCCCATATCGGGACAAGCTACGAGCAGTACTTC.

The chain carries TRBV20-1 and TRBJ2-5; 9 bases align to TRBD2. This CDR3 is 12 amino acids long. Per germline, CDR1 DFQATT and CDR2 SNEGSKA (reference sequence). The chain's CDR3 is CSSSGEQETQYF. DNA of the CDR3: TGCAGCTCTAGCGGGGAACAAGAGACCCAGTACTTC.

The CDR3 sequence is CASSLAPTPGNQPQHF. The CDR3 DNA reads TGCGCCAGCAGCTTGGCCCCGACTCCGGGCAATCAGCCCCAGCATTTT. J is TRBJ1-5 and V is TRBV5-1; no reliable D call. The CDR3 covers 16 residues. Trimming stripped 0 bases from V and 2 bases from J, with 12 bases between. In germline, CDR1 is SGHRS, CDR2 YFSETQ.

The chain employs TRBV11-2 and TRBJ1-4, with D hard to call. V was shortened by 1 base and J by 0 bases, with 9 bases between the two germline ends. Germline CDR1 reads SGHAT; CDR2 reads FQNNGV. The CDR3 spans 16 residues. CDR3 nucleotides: TGTGCCAGCAGCTTAGTAACTGGATCAACTAATGAAAAACTGTTTTTT. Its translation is CASSLVTGSTNEKLFF.

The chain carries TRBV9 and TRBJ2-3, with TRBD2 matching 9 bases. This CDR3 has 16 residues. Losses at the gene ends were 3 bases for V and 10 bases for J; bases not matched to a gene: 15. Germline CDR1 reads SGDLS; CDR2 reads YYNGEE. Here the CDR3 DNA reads TGTGCCAGCAGCGGGTTTGGCGGACTAGCGCCTCTCTCGCAGTATTTT. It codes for CASSGFGGLAPLSQYF.

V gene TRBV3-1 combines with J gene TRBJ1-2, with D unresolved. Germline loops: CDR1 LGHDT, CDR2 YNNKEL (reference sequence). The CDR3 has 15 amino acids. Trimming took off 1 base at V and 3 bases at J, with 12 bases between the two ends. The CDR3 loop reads CASSQGLYNDYGYTF. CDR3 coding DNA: TGTGCCAGCAGCCAAGGCCTTTACAACGACTATGGCTACACCTTC. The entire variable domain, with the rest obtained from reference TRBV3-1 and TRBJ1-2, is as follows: DTAVSQTPKYLVTQMGNDKSIKCEQNLGHDTMYWYKQDSKKFLKIMFSYNNKELIINETVPNRFSPKSPDKAHLNLHINSLELGDSAVYFCASSQGLYNDYGYTFGSGTRLTVV.

The DNA for the CDR3 is TGTGCCAGCAGCTTGGGTCCAGGCCGGGACGAGCAGTACTTC. Translating gives CASSLGPGRDEQYF. The chain has TRBV5-6 and TRBJ2-7; D gene uncertain. V was pared by 0 bases and J by 5 bases, with 12 bases between. The CDR3 extends over 14 amino acids. The germline gives CDR1 SGHDT, CDR2 YYEEEE.

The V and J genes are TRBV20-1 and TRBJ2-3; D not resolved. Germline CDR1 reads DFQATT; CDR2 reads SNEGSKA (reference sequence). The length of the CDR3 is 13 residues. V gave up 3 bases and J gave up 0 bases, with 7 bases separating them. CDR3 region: CSASVASTDTQYF. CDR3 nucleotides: TGCAGTGCTAGCGTAGCTAGCACAGATACGCAGTATTTT.

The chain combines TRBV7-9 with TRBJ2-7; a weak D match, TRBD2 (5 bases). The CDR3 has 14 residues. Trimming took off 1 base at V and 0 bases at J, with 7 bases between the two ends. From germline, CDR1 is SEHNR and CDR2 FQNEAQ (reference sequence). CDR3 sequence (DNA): TGTGCCAGCAGCTTAGAAGGGAGCTCCTACGAGCAGTACGTC. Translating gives CASSLEGSSYEQYV.

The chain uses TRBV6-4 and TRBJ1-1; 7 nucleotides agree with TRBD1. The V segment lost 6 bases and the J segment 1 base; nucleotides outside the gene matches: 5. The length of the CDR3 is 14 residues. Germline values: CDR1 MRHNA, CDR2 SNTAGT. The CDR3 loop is CASRRDSKNTEAFF. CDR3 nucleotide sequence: TGTGCCAGCAGGAGGGACAGTAAGAACACTGAAGCTTTCTTT.

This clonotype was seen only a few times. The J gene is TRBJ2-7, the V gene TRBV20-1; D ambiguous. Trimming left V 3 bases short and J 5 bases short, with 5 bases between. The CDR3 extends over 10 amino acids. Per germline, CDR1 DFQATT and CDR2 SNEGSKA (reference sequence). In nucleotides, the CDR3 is TGCAGTGCTAGTAACGACGAGCAGTACTTC. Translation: CSASNDEQYF.

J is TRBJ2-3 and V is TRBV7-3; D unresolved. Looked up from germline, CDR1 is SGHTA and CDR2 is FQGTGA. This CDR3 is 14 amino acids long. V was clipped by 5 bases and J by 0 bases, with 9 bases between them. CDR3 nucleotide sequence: TGTGCCAGCAGCGATCTCGACAGCACAGATACGCAGTATTTT. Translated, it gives CASSDLDSTDTQYF.

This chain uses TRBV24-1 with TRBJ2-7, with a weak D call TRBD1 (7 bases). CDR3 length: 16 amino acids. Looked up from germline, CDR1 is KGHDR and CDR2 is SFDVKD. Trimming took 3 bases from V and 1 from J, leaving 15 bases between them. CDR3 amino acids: CATSDTGQRVSYEQYF. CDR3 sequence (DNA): TGTGCCACCAGTGATACGGGACAGCGGGTATCCTACGAGCAGTACTTC.

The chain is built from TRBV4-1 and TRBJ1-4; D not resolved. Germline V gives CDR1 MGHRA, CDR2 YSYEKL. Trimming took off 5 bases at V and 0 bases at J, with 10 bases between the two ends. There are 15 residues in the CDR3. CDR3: CASSEGFATNEKLFF. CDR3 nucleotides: TGCGCCAGCAGCGAAGGGTTTGCAACTAATGAAAAACTGTTTTTT.

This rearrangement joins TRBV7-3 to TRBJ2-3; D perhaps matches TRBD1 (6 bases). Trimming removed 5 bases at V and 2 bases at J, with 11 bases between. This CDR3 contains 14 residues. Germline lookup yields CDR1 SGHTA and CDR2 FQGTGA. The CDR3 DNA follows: TGTGCCAGCAGCCGGACAGCAATCACAGATACGCAGTATTTT. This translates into CASSRTAITDTQYF.

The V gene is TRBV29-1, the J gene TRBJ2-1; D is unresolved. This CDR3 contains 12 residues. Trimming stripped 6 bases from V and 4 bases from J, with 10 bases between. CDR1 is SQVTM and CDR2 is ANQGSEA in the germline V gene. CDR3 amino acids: CSVVVRYNEQFF. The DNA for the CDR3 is TGCAGCGTGGTAGTTAGATACAATGAGCAGTTCTTC.

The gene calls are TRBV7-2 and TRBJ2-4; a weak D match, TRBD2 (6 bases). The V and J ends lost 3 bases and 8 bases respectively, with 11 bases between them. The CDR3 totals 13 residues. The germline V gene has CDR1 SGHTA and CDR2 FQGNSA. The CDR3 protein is CASSFSPGDIQYF. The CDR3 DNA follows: TGTGCCAGCAGCTTCAGTCCGGGGGACATTCAGTACTTC.

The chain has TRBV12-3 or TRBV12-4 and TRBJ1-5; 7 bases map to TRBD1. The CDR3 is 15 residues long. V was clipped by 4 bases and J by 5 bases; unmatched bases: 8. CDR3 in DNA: TGTGCCAGCAGTTCCCGCGGACAGGCCGATCAGCCCCAGCATTTT. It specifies CASSSRGQADQPQHF.

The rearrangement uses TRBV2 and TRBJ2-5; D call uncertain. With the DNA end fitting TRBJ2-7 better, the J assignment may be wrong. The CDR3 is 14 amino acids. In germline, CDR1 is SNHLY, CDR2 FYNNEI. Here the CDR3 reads CASSVKPDAYEQYF. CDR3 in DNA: TGTGCCAGCAGTGTTAAGCCAGATGCCTACGAGCAGTACTTC.